Listed below are T cell receptor beta chains from one sample, sequenced in a study of neoadjuvant anti-PD-1 for oral cavity cancer. Here immunoSEQ multiplex PCR was the method, and the copy in TCRdb shows in-frame clones only, minus some. The sample has roughly 15,000 clones, more than 70% seen once. Material: PBMCs, obtained after nivolumab (anti-PD-1) treatment. The receptors derive from a person between 40 and 85 years old with oral cavity squamous cell carcinoma. The CDR3 runs from the conserved cysteine through the conserved F or W. A D gene is named only where the DNA matches it firmly. Clone size is stated in some rows and not others, as once, few, many or a class when expanded.

v_call: TRBV6-1; j_call: TRBJ2-1; d_call: .; clone_size: .; cdr3_nt: TGTGCCAGCAGTGGATGGAGGAACAATGAGCAGTTCTTC; cdr3_aa: CASSGWRNNEQFF
v_call: TRBV9; j_call: TRBJ1-1; d_call: .; clone_size: .; cdr3_nt: TGTGCCAGCAGCCCTGGGCACACTGAAGCTTTCTTT; cdr3_aa: CASSPGHTEAFF
v_call: TRBV4-1; j_call: TRBJ1-3; d_call: .; clone_size: few; cdr3_nt: TGCGCCAGCGGGAGAGTAGGGGGAAACACCATATATTTT; cdr3_aa: CASGRVGGNTIYF
v_call: TRBV6-6; j_call: TRBJ1-2; d_call: TRBD1; clone_size: .; cdr3_nt: TGTGCCAGCAGTGAGACAGGGTACGGCGGCTACACCTTC; cdr3_aa: CASSETGYGGYTF
v_call: TRBV5-8; j_call: TRBJ2-1; d_call: TRBD2; clone_size: .; cdr3_nt: TGTGCCAGCAGCTTGTTTGCGGGAGCCTCATTCAATGAGCAGTTCTTC; cdr3_aa: CASSLFAGASFNEQFF
v_call: TRBV7-9; j_call: TRBJ1-2; d_call: .; clone_size: few; cdr3_nt: TGTGCCAGCAGCTCCACGACTTACTGGGCCCTCCGGGACTATGGCTACACCTTC; cdr3_aa: CASSSTTYWALRDYGYTF
v_call: TRBV7-6; j_call: TRBJ1-1; d_call: .; clone_size: .; cdr3_nt: TGTGCCAGCACCCCTGGGGGGGGCAACACTGAAGCTTTCTTT; cdr3_aa: CASTPGGGNTEAFF
v_call: TRBV19; j_call: TRBJ2-3; d_call: .; clone_size: .; cdr3_nt: TGTGCCAGTAGCTCAGGGATACTTACAGATACGCAGTATTTT; cdr3_aa: CASSSGILTDTQYF
v_call: TRBV14; j_call: TRBJ2-1; d_call: TRBD2; clone_size: .; cdr3_nt: TGTGCCAGCAGCCAAGGGCTAGCGGGAGTTTGGGGAGGTATCTACAATGAGCAGTTCTTC; cdr3_aa: CASSQGLAGVWGGIYNEQFF
v_call: TRBV7-8; j_call: TRBJ2-5; d_call: .; clone_size: .; cdr3_nt: TGTGCCAGCAGCTTAGTTGAGACCCAGTACTTC; cdr3_aa: CASSLVETQYF
v_call: TRBV5-1; j_call: TRBJ2-7; d_call: .; clone_size: .; cdr3_nt: TGCGCCAGCAGTACACAGGGTGGGGATTACGAGCAGTACTTC; cdr3_aa: CASSTQGGDYEQYF
v_call: TRBV5-1; j_call: TRBJ2-3; d_call: TRBD2; clone_size: once; cdr3_nt: TGCGCCAGCAGCTTGTCGTCTAGCGGGAGTGTGGATACGCAGTATTTT; cdr3_aa: CASSLSSSGSVDTQYF
v_call: TRBV11-2; j_call: TRBJ2-1; d_call: TRBD2; clone_size: .; cdr3_nt: TGTGCCAGCAGGACTCTCGGCGGGAGAGCCTACAATGAGCAGTTCTTC; cdr3_aa: CASRTLGGRAYNEQFF
v_call: TRBV5-1; j_call: TRBJ2-1; d_call: .; clone_size: .; cdr3_nt: TGCGCCAGCAGCTTTCAAGCAGGGCCTGAGCAGTTCTTC; cdr3_aa: CASSFQAGPEQFF
v_call: TRBV11-2; j_call: TRBJ2-6; d_call: .; clone_size: once; cdr3_nt: TGTGCCAGCAGCTTACCCTCTGGGGCCAACGTCCTGACTTTC; cdr3_aa: CASSLPSGANVLTF
v_call: TRBV7-9; j_call: TRBJ1-1; d_call: .; clone_size: few; cdr3_nt: TGTGCCAGCAGCCCCCTGCCCACTGAAGCTTTCTTT; cdr3_aa: CASSPLPTEAFF
v_call: TRBV2; j_call: TRBJ2-1; d_call: TRBD2; clone_size: .; cdr3_nt: TGTGCCAGCAGTGAGGTGGGACTAGCTGTTAATGAGCAGTTCTTC; cdr3_aa: CASSEVGLAVNEQFF
v_call: TRBV7-9; j_call: TRBJ2-7; d_call: TRBD2; clone_size: .; cdr3_nt: TGTGCCAGCAGCTCCCCCGGACTAGCGGGAGGGAGGTACGAGCAGTACTTC; cdr3_aa: CASSSPGLAGGRYEQYF
v_call: TRBV27; j_call: TRBJ1-1; d_call: .; clone_size: few; cdr3_nt: TGTGCCAGCAGTACTGTGGGCACTGAAGCTTTCTTT; cdr3_aa: CASSTVGTEAFF
v_call: TRBV2; j_call: TRBJ2-3; d_call: TRBD1; clone_size: .; cdr3_nt: TGTGCCAGCAGCTCTGACAGGGGGCTACAAGGACTCGGAGATACGCAGTATTTT; cdr3_aa: CASSSDRGLQGLGDTQYF
v_call: TRBV7-3; j_call: TRBJ1-1; d_call: .; clone_size: .; cdr3_nt: TGTGCCAGCAGGCGGGGGCAGGGCTTGAACACTGAAGCTTTCTTT; cdr3_aa: CASRRGQGLNTEAFF
v_call: TRBV5-1; j_call: TRBJ1-1; d_call: TRBD1; clone_size: .; cdr3_nt: TGCGCCAGCAGCGTGGACGTAAAGGGGGCTGGAGCTTTCTTT; cdr3_aa: CASSVDVKGAGAFF
v_call: TRBV7-6; j_call: TRBJ2-1; d_call: .; clone_size: .; cdr3_nt: TGTGCCAGCAGCTTAGCCCCCCCCCTAACGGCGGGGGAGCAGTTCTTC; cdr3_aa: CASSLAPPLTAGEQFF
v_call: TRBV5-4; j_call: TRBJ2-1; d_call: .; clone_size: .; cdr3_nt: TGTGCCAGCAGAGGCTACAATGAGCAGTTCTTC; cdr3_aa: CASRGYNEQFF
v_call: TRBV28; j_call: TRBJ2-1; d_call: .; clone_size: .; cdr3_nt: TGTGCCAGCACTCCAAATCCCTCCCCGTACAATGAGCAGTTCTTC; cdr3_aa: CASTPNPSPYNEQFF
v_call: TRBV19; j_call: TRBJ2-7; d_call: TRBD2; clone_size: once; cdr3_nt: TGTGCCAGTAGTGGGGCTAGCGGTCCCTACGAGCAGTACTTC; cdr3_aa: CASSGASGPYEQYF
v_call: TRBV6-1; j_call: TRBJ1-2; d_call: .; clone_size: .; cdr3_nt: TGTGCCAGCAGTGAAGGGCCAATTCTCTATGGCTACACCTTC; cdr3_aa: CASSEGPILYGYTF
v_call: TRBV5-1; j_call: TRBJ2-1; d_call: .; clone_size: .; cdr3_nt: TGCGCCAGCAGCTTGGAACAAAGACTCAATGAGCAGTTCTTC; cdr3_aa: CASSLEQRLNEQFF
v_call: TRBV5-6; j_call: TRBJ2-6; d_call: .; clone_size: .; cdr3_nt: TGTGCCAGCAGCCCAGTCTCTGGGGCCAACGTCCTGACTTTC; cdr3_aa: CASSPVSGANVLTF
v_call: TRBV28; j_call: TRBJ2-5; d_call: .; clone_size: .; cdr3_nt: TGTGCCAGCAGTTTACTGACACCGGAGACCCAGTACTTC; cdr3_aa: CASSLLTPETQYF
v_call: TRBV5-4; j_call: TRBJ1-6; d_call: .; clone_size: .; cdr3_nt: TGTGCCACCAACAACGTAGGGCGAAATTCACCCCTCCACTTT; cdr3_aa: CATNNVGRNSPLHF
v_call: TRBV10-1; j_call: TRBJ2-2; d_call: .; clone_size: .; cdr3_nt: TGCGCCAGCAGTCTAACCAGGGGGGGGACCGGGGAGCTGTTTTTT; cdr3_aa: CASSLTRGGTGELFF